The 16 T cell receptor beta chains below were found in one sample sequenced in a study of early T cells in non-severe SARS-CoV-2 infection. TCRdb re-called the 5' RACE reads through MiXCR, storing one row per CDR3 protein. The table includes 65,000 to 70,000 distinct CDR3 sequences, roughly an eighth detected once. The material sequenced was whole blood. The receptors were gathered from an adult who was a healthcare worker with PCR-confirmed SARS-CoV-2 infection or an uninfected control (not recorded which).

This clonotype was recorded many times. The chain carries TRBV7-8 and TRBJ1-1; 7 nucleotides match TRBD1. The CDR3 sequence is 14 residues long. The germline CDR1 and CDR2 sequences are SGHVS and FQNEAQ. V gave up 3 bases and J gave up 5 bases; unmatched junction bases: 6. The CDR3 region is CASSLGQPKTEAFF. The DNA of the CDR3 is TGTGCCAGCAGCTTGGGACAGCCAAAAACTGAAGCTTTCTTT.

This clonotype showed up many times. V and J are TRBV5-1 and TRBJ2-1; 7 nucleotides agree with TRBD1. After removal of 1 base from V and 6 bases from J, the junction contained 13 bases not matched to a gene. CDR1 and CDR2 (germline): SGHRS, YFSETQ. This CDR3 is built from 17 residues. The CDR3 sequence: CASSLSIAGTVINEQFF. The CDR3 DNA sequence: TGCGCCAGCAGCTTGTCGATAGCCGGGACAGTAATCAATGAGCAGTTCTTC.

This clonotype came up many times. V and J are TRBV5-1 and TRBJ2-7; possible D gene TRBD2, 5 bases. The CDR3 contains 12 residues. The germline V gene encodes CDR1 SGHRS and CDR2 YFSETQ. V lost 4 bases to trimming and J lost 4 bases, with 9 bases between them. The chain's CDR3 is CASSLDFYEQYF. CDR3 coding DNA: TGCGCCAGCAGCCTGGACTTTTACGAGCAGTACTTC.

This clonotype has only a few counts. This chain links TRBV11-2 with TRBJ2-3, with D perhaps matching TRBD1 (6 bases). Looked up from germline, CDR1 is SGHAT and CDR2 is FQNNGV. Trimming stripped 5 bases from V and 2 bases from J, with 11 bases between. The CDR3 sequence is 14 residues long. As DNA, the CDR3 is TGTGCCAGCAGCCTGGTGGGGGCCACAGATACGCAGTATTTT. Translating it yields CASSLVGATDTQYF.

The genes are TRBV20-1 and TRBJ2-3; the D call may be TRBD1 or TRBD2 (5 bases each). V was clipped by 3 bases and J by 2 bases, with 6 bases between them. From germline, CDR1 is DFQATT and CDR2 SNEGSKA (reference sequence). This CDR3 region has 12 residues. This chain's CDR3 is CSARGVTDTQYF. The CDR3 DNA is TGCAGTGCTAGGGGGGTCACAGATACGCAGTATTTT.

This clonotype was picked up many times. The V call is TRBV6-1, the J call TRBJ2-3, with D unclear. V lost 2 bases to trimming and J lost 4 bases, with 10 bases between them. The germline CDR1 and CDR2 sequences are MNHNS and SASEGT. This CDR3 comprises 14 residues. DNA for the CDR3: TGTGCCAGCAGTGAACCTCTTGTGGCAGATACGCAGTATTTT. This sequence encodes CASSEPLVADTQYF.

This clonotype was counted a few times. The chain employs TRBV7-9 and TRBJ2-5, with 7 bases matching TRBD1. The CDR3 extends over 13 amino acids. With 5 bases clipped from V and 5 bases from J, the junction kept 5 bases outside the gene matches. The germline V gene has CDR1 SEHNR and CDR2 FQNEAQ (reference sequence). CDR3 amino acids: CASSKTGLETQYF. The CDR3 DNA sequence: TGTGCCAGCAGCAAGACAGGGCTGGAGACCCAGTACTTC.

The rearrangement joins TRBV5-3 to TRBJ1-5, with a weak D call TRBD1 (5 bases). TRBV5-3 carries the ORF label, with uncertain function. This CDR3 is built from 17 residues. Trimming removed 2 bases at V and 1 base at J, with 16 bases between. The CDR3 DNA reads as TGTGCCAGAAGCTTCACCACGGGGGAGTCAAGCAATCAGCCCCAGCATTTT. Protein product: CARSFTTGESSNQPQHF.

The table lists this clonotype with a few counts. The rearrangement links TRBV29-1 to TRBJ2-7; possible D gene TRBD2, 6 bases. This CDR3 has 13 residues. Germline CDR1 is SQVTM and CDR2 is ANQGSEA. The CDR3 nucleotides are TGCACTTTCCCGGAGGGAGGTTCGGACGAGCAGTACTTC. This gives the protein CTFPEGGSDEQYF.

This clonotype was detected many times. The V and J genes are TRBV5-4 and TRBJ2-4; 10 nucleotides align to TRBD2. This CDR3 is built from 16 residues. Germline CDR1 and CDR2: SGHNT and YYREEE (reference sequence). Trimming took 4 bases from V and 1 from J; bases not matched to a gene: 5. The CDR3 here is CASSTGLAAAKNIQYF. CDR3 bases: TGTGCCAGCAGCACCGGACTAGCGGCCGCCAAAAACATTCAGTACTTC.

Comments on this clonotype: A read error is possible here, since a much larger clone lies one base away. V and J are TRBV7-8 and TRBJ2-5; 9 positions match TRBD1. V trimming: 1 base; J trimming: 6 bases; junction bases outside the gene matches: 9. Germline CDR1 is SGHVS and CDR2 is FQNEAQ. The CDR3 has 16 residues. CDR3 residues: CASSLVRTGVAKTQYF. CDR3 DNA: TGTGCCAGCAGCTTAGTCCGGACAGGGGTGGCCAAGACCCAGTACTTC.

This clonotype appeared a few times. The rearrangement links TRBV20-1 to TRBJ2-1, with TRBD2 matching 7 bases. Per the germline V gene, CDR1 is DFQATT and CDR2 is SNEGSKA (reference sequence). The CDR3 has 15 residues. The junction had 11 bases not matched to a gene; V was cut back by 6 bases and J by 3 bases. The CDR3 is CSASNQRGLYNEQFF. The CDR3 DNA reads TGCAGTGCCAGTAACCAGCGGGGACTCTACAATGAGCAGTTCTTC.

This clonotype was seen ten or more times. The chain combines TRBV10-3 with TRBJ2-5, with 7 bases that match TRBD1. The CDR3 consists of 13 residues. Germline assignment: CDR1 ENHRY and CDR2 SYGVKD. The V segment lost 5 bases and the J segment 5 bases; nucleotides outside the gene matches: 5. Here the CDR3 reads CAISSTGDETQYF. The DNA for the CDR3 is TGTGCCATCAGTAGTACAGGGGATGAGACCCAGTACTTC.

The chain combines TRBV5-4 with TRBJ2-7; 7 nucleotides match TRBD1. V gave up 4 bases and J gave up 2 bases; unmatched junction bases: 12. CDR3 length equals 16 residues. The V gene's germline CDR1 is SGHNT and CDR2 YYREEE (reference sequence). The CDR3 loop reads CASSETPGTATYEQYF. The CDR3 nucleotides are TGTGCCAGCAGCGAGACTCCCGGGACAGCAACCTACGAGCAGTACTTC.

This chain connects TRBV20-1 to TRBJ1-2; tentative D call: TRBD1 (5 bases). Looked up from germline, CDR1 is DFQATT and CDR2 is SNEGSKA (reference sequence). CDR3 length: 12 residues. The V gene lost 6 bases and the J gene lost 5 bases, with 13 bases spanning the gap. The CDR3 region has the DNA TGCAGTGCCGAGACAGATATGTATGGCTACACCTTC. The encoded protein is CSAETDMYGYTF.

Many counts were recorded for this clonotype. The chain uses TRBV19 and TRBJ1-2; a weak D match, TRBD1 (5 bases). Trimming cost V 3 bases and J 2 bases, with 7 bases left between them. This CDR3 has 13 amino acids. Germline V CDR1 and CDR2: LNHDA, SQIVND (reference sequence). CDR3 region: CASSMGENYGYTF. The CDR3 nucleotides read TGTGCCAGTAGTATGGGGGAAAACTATGGCTACACCTTC. Looking up the rest from reference TRBV19 and TRBJ1-2 gives the full variable domain: DGGITQSPKYLFRKEGQNVTLSCEQNLNHDAMYWYRQDPGQGLRLIYYSQIVNDFQKGDIAEGYSVSREKKESFPLTVTSAQKNPTAFYLCASSMGENYGYTFGSGTRLTVV.